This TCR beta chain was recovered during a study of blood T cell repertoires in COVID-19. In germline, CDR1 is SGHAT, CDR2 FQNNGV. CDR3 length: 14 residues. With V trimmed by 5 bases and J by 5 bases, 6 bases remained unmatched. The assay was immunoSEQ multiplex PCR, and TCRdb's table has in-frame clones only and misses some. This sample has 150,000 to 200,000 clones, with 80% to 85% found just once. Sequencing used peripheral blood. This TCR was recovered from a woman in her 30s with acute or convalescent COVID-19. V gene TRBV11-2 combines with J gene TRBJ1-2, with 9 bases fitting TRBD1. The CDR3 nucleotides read TGTGCCAGCAGCCCCGGGACAGGGTCGTATGGCTACACCTTC. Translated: CASSPGTGSYGYTF.